This TCR beta chain was found in a study of T-cell memory formation after mild COVID-19. About the study: Largely, the TCR clusters proved donor specific.

Whole-study findings and limits: Within pre-infection memory, some responding clones were found, suggesting cross-reactive memory joined.

TCR alpha and TCR beta cDNA libraries carrying sample barcodes and UMIs came from 5'RACE with constant-segment primers. From the 5' RACE reads, TCRdb called clonotypes with MiXCR, one entry per CDR3 protein. This table holds almost 250,000 distinct CDR3 sequences, less than 20% found once. Trimming shortened V by 0 bases and J by 4 bases, and 10 bases separated the two germline ends. Germline lookup yields CDR1 LGHDT and CDR2 YNNKEL (reference sequence). The CDR3 is 15 amino acids. About this clonotype: Its antigen is still unknown.

The J gene is TRBJ2-1, the V gene TRBV3-1, with D possibly being TRBD2 (5 bases). The clonotype was recovered from an adult woman who had mild COVID-19 (a few samples of this study predate the infection). Cell type and time point are not known. Sequencing was done on a sample of PBMCs or a T cell subset sorted from them (not recorded which). CDR3 protein: CASSQEAVPYNEQFF. CDR3 DNA: TGTGCCAGCAGCCAAGAAGCGGTTCCATACAATGAGCAGTTCTTC.